This is a list of T cell receptor beta chains from one sample in a study of identical twins. Via MiXCR, TCRdb re-called the 5' RACE reads, giving one row per CDR3 protein. Seen here are 1,800,000 or so distinct CDR3 sequences, less than 40% observed once, and the top ten hold roughly 0.3%. The sample comprised cord blood. Every receptor here comes from a newborn girl in good health. Both conserved end residues are part of each CDR3. The D gene is left open where the match is weak. Rows may omit the clone size; those that give it use once, few, many or a size class.

V,D,size,J,CDR3,DNA
TRBV12-3/TRBV12-4,TRBD1,once,TRBJ1-3,CASRPTGSGNTIYF,TGTGCCAGCAGACCGACAGGGTCTGGAAACACCATATATTTT
TRBV11-2,-,few,TRBJ2-3,CASSYRKRTTDTQYF,TGTGCCAGCAGCTATAGAAAGCGGACGACAGATACGCAGTATTTT
TRBV5-1,TRBD2,-,TRBJ2-1,CASSLRGLAGGSSYNEQFF,TGCGCCAGCAGCTTGAGGGGACTAGCGGGAGGAAGCTCCTACAATGAGCAGTTCTTC
TRBV5-1,TRBD1,-,TRBJ1-2,CASSSTDRLYTF,TGCGCCAGCAGCTCCACGGACAGGCTCTACACCTTC
TRBV7-9,-,-,TRBJ1-1,CASSLVVYSRGPNTEAFF,TGTGCCAGCAGCTTAGTAGTGTACTCCAGGGGCCCCAACACTGAAGCTTTCTTT
TRBV7-6,-,many,TRBJ2-7,CASSLFPVSRSSYEQYF,TGTGCCAGCAGCTTGTTCCCCGTCAGCCGATCCTCCTACGAGCAGTACTTC
TRBV29-1,TRBD2,few,TRBJ2-1,CSVKEWASGSFYNEQFF,TGCAGCGTTAAGGAATGGGCTAGCGGGAGCTTCTACAATGAGCAGTTCTTC
TRBV2,-,-,TRBJ1-5,CASSEEQVDQPQHF,TGTGCCAGCAGTGAAGAGCAGGTAGATCAGCCCCAGCATTTT
TRBV10-3,TRBD1,few,TRBJ1-4,CAISDRGQEKLFF,TGTGCCATCAGTGACAGGGGGCAAGAAAAACTGTTTTTT
TRBV28,TRBD1,-,TRBJ2-7,CAGSFPSPGGEQYF,TGTGCCGGCAGTTTCCCCTCCCCAGGGGGCGAGCAGTACTTC
TRBV20-1,-,-,TRBJ2-2,CSASDTNAGELFF,TGCAGTGCCTCAGATACTAACGCCGGGGAGCTGTTTTTT
TRBV3-1,TRBD2,-,TRBJ2-1,CASSPHSGGAYNEQFF,TGTGCCAGCAGCCCACATAGCGGGGGGGCCTACAATGAGCAGTTCTTC
TRBV3-1,-,few,TRBJ1-1,CASSQEQANTEAFF,TGTGCCAGCAGCCAAGAACAGGCGAACACTGAAGCTTTCTTT
TRBV29-1,-,-,TRBJ2-7,CSVEESGYEQYF,TGCAGCGTTGAAGAAAGTGGCTACGAGCAGTACTTC
TRBV6-1,-,many,TRBJ1-2,CASSERSTLNYGYTF,TGTGCCAGCAGTGAACGCAGTACACTTAACTATGGCTACACCTTC
TRBV7-9,-,-,TRBJ1-2,CASSFGSLKGGYTF,TGTGCCAGCAGCTTTGGCAGTCTAAAGGGTGGCTACACCTTC
TRBV6-5,TRBD1,-,TRBJ2-7,CASSRRWDRSEQYF,TGTGCCAGCAGTAGGCGTTGGGACAGGTCCGAGCAGTACTTC
TRBV5-6,TRBD2,few,TRBJ2-1,CASSHSHRDRTLGTSGSNEQFF,TGTGCCAGCAGCCATAGTCACCGGGACAGAACCCTAGGGACTAGCGGGAGCAATGAGCAGTTCTTC
TRBV7-2,-,many,TRBJ2-5,CASSLLSETQYF,TGTGCCAGCAGTTTACTAAGCGAGACCCAGTACTTC
TRBV29-1,TRBD1,many,TRBJ1-2,CSVGVNRGGYTF,TGCAGCGTTGGTGTTAACAGGGGTGGCTACACCTTC
TRBV10-2,-,-,TRBJ1-1,CASSESEGNTEAFF,TGCGCCAGCAGTGAGTCGGAGGGGAACACTGAAGCTTTCTTT
TRBV15,TRBD1,few,TRBJ1-2,CATSIIPRRDRKGYTF,TGTGCCACCAGCATTATCCCAAGGCGGGACAGGAAGGGCTACACCTTC
TRBV12-3/TRBV12-4,TRBD2,few,TRBJ2-1,CASSSSIAGTYEQFF,TGTGCCAGCAGTTCATCTATAGCGGGTACCTACGAGCAGTTCTTC
TRBV20-1,TRBD2,few,TRBJ2-7,CSAAPTSGRNDEQYF,TGCAGTGCTGCCCCGACTAGCGGGAGAAATGACGAGCAGTACTTC
TRBV29-1,-,-,TRBJ1-5,CSAGARNQPQHF,TGCAGCGCCGGGGCCCGAAATCAGCCCCAGCATTTT
TRBV7-9,-,-,TRBJ1-1,CASSQGLRNTEAFF,TGTGCCAGCAGCCAAGGTCTCAGGAACACTGAAGCTTTCTTT
TRBV5-1,-,-,TRBJ1-1,CASSLAGQYTEAFF,TGCGCCAGCAGCTTGGCAGGACAGTACACTGAAGCTTTCTTT
TRBV4-1,TRBD1,-,TRBJ1-6,CASSQWRQGSPLHF,TGCGCCAGCAGCCAATGGAGACAGGGATCACCCCTCCACTTT
TRBV20-1,-,-,TRBJ1-1,CSASRQGRGDTEAFF,TGCAGTGCTAGCCGACAAGGGAGGGGGGACACTGAAGCTTTCTTT
TRBV24-1,TRBD1,once,TRBJ2-1,CATSDPGQAEQFF,TGTGCCACCAGTGACCCCGGACAGGCTGAGCAGTTCTTC
TRBV7-6,-,-,TRBJ2-1,CASSPSLSAYNEQFF,TGTGCCAGCAGCCCCAGTCTAAGTGCCTACAATGAGCAGTTCTTC
TRBV15,-,few,TRBJ2-1,CATSRDLSTRYRHEQFF,TGTGCCACCAGCAGAGATCTATCGACTAGGTATAGACATGAGCAGTTCTTC
TRBV20-1,-,-,TRBJ1-2,CSAAAASKSGYTF,TGCAGTGCCGCCGCGGCCTCCAAGTCTGGCTACACCTTC
TRBV5-5,-,few,TRBJ1-4,CASSLFGDANEKLFF,TGTGCCAGCAGCTTGTTTGGGGATGCTAATGAAAAACTGTTTTTT
TRBV25-1,-,-,TRBJ2-3,CASSGSARGTDTQYF,TGTGCCAGCAGTGGTTCGGCCAGGGGCACAGATACGCAGTATTTT
TRBV2,-,few,TRBJ2-7,CASRWTSVVEQYF,TGTGCCAGCAGATGGACCTCGGTGGTCGAGCAGTACTTC
TRBV3-1,TRBD2,many,TRBJ2-3,CASSQERTSADTQYF,TGTGCCAGCAGCCAAGAGCGTACTAGCGCGGATACGCAGTATTTT
TRBV2,-,-,TRBJ2-1,CASSEDDIRYNEQFF,TGTGCCAGCAGTGAAGATGATATTCGCTACAATGAGCAGTTCTTC
TRBV24-1,TRBD1,-,TRBJ1-5,CATSATTGGNNQPQHF,TGTGCCACCAGTGCTACAACAGGGGGCAACAATCAGCCCCAGCATTTT
TRBV20-1,-,-,TRBJ2-3,CSAGRTLTDTQYF,TGCAGTGCTGGACGGACACTCACAGATACGCAGTATTTT
TRBV21-1,-,few,TRBJ1-4,CASRKEGRGNEKLFF,TGTGCCAGCAGAAAGGAGGGAAGGGGTAATGAAAAACTGTTTTTT
TRBV29-1,TRBD1,many,TRBJ1-2,CSVGQGANYGYTF,TGCAGCGTTGGACAGGGGGCTAACTATGGCTACACCTTC
TRBV10-3,TRBD2,-,TRBJ2-7,CAISASGGAVSYNEQYF,TGTGCCATCAGTGCCAGCGGGGGGGCCGTATCCTACAATGAGCAGTACTTC
TRBV6-1,TRBD1,-,TRBJ2-5,CASSVDRGFRETQYF,TGTGCCAGCAGTGTGGACAGGGGGTTTAGGGAGACCCAGTACTTC
TRBV24-1,-,many,TRBJ2-3,CATSDFLVDTQYF,TGTGCCACCAGTGATTTCCTAGTGGATACGCAGTATTTT
TRBV4-2,TRBD2,few,TRBJ2-1,CASSPTVAGGLYNEQFF,TGTGCCAGCAGCCCAACGGTGGCGGGGGGGCTGTACAATGAGCAGTTCTTC